The TCR beta chain described here comes from a study of T cell responses to AZD1222 COVID-19 vaccine. Some clones are missing from TCRdb's copy, which holds only in-frame ones; the method was immunoSEQ multiplex PCR. The sample includes fewer than 150,000 clones, nearly 90% of them seen just once. This material consisted of peripheral blood, taken on day 0 of AZD1222 vaccination. The receptor's source is an adult in good health.

Here the CDR3 DNA reads TGTGCCAGCAGGCAGGGAGATGAAAAACTGTTTTTT. It encodes CASRQGDEKLFF. The J gene is TRBJ1-4, the V gene TRBV28, with D perhaps matching TRBD1 (5 bases). Deletions cut 6 bases from V and 6 bases from J, with 8 bases between. Per germline, CDR1 MDHEN and CDR2 SYDVKM. The length of the CDR3 is 12 residues. Full variable domain (missing parts from reference TRBV28 and TRBJ1-4): DVKVTQSSRYLVKRTGEKVFLECVQDMDHENMFWYRQDPGLGLRLIYFSYDVKMKEKGDIPEGYSVSREKKERFSLILESASTNQTSMYLCASRQGDEKLFFGSGTQLSVL.